The 18 T cell receptor beta chains below all came from one sample that was sequenced in a study of sequential checkpoint blockade in melanoma. Repertoires were generated with immunoSEQ multiplex PCR, while TCRdb's copy carries only in-frame clones and drops some. The sample shows more than 30,000 clones, 32% of them seen only once. Treatment reported: randomized to nivolumab then ipilimumab (arm A) or the reverse (arm B). Material: tumor tissue (inferred from file names), obtained from a patient given nivolumab and ipilimumab in sequence. The receptor set was obtained from a human donor with melanoma.

This rearrangement joins TRBV18 to TRBJ1-1, with TRBD1 matching 7 bases. Germline V CDR1 and CDR2: KGHSH, LQKENI. V lost 4 bases to trimming and J lost 0 bases; unmatched junction nucleotides: 14. The CDR3 runs to 18 residues. The CDR3 loop reads CASSRGMTGSVVNTEAFF. In nucleotides, the CDR3 is TGTGCCAGCTCACGGGGAATGACAGGGTCAGTTGTGAACACTGAAGCTTTCTTT. Combining the CDR3 with reference TRBV18 and TRBJ1-1 gives the whole variable domain NAGVMQNPRHLVRRRGQEARLRCSPMKGHSHVYWYRQLPEEGLKFMVYLQKENIIDESGMPKERFSAEFPKEGPSILRIQQVVRGDSAAYFCASSRGMTGSVVNTEAFFGQGTRLTVV.

This rearrangement joins TRBV7-8 to TRBJ1-2; possibly TRBD1 for D (6 bases). CDR3 length: 13 amino acids. V was pared by 0 bases and J by 6 bases, with 8 bases between. CDR1 and CDR2 from the germline V gene are SGHVS and FQNEAQ. The CDR3: CASSLAGGNGYTF. The DNA of the CDR3 is TGTGCCAGCAGCTTAGCAGGGGGAAATGGCTACACCTTC.

The chain employs TRBV19 and TRBJ1-2; TRBD1 aligns across 7 bases. J lost 3 bases, V lost 4 bases, and 8 bases had no gene match. The CDR3 contains 15 residues. The V gene's germline CDR1 is LNHDA and CDR2 SQIVND (reference sequence). The CDR3 spells CASSKTGITDYGYTF. The DNA for the CDR3 is TGTGCCAGTAGTAAGACAGGGATTACAGACTATGGCTACACCTTC.

The genes are TRBV11-3 and TRBJ1-4; 12 nucleotides match TRBD1. V lost 5 bases, J lost 2 bases, and 9 bases stayed unmatched. The length of the CDR3 is 18 residues. Germline CDR1 is SGHNT and CDR2 is YENEEA. CDR3 amino acids: CASSPGTGGLQTNEKLFF. In DNA, the CDR3 is TGTGCCAGCAGCCCGGGGACAGGGGGCCTGCAGACTAATGAAAAACTGTTTTTT.

In its sample, this clone was seen a few times. This chain connects TRBV28 to TRBJ1-2, with 9 bases fitting TRBD1. V lost 10 bases to trimming and J lost 2 bases; unmatched junction nucleotides: 17. Germline V gene data show CDR1 as MDHEN and CDR2 as SYDVKM. The CDR3 spans 17 residues. This CDR3 reads CATLPSGQGKGNYGYTF. In DNA, the CDR3 is TGTGCCACACTACCCTCCGGACAGGGGAAGGGGAACTATGGCTACACCTTC.

J is TRBJ1-3 and V is TRBV6-8, with no clear D. The germline gives CDR1 MNHGY, CDR2 SAAAGT. V lost 7 bases and J 0 bases, leaving 16 bases between the germline ends. This CDR3 spans 16 amino acids. Written as DNA, the CDR3 is TGTGCCAGCATCTCTCACGACTTCATCTCTGGAAACACCATATATTTT. This encodes CASISHDFISGNTIYF.

This clone has ten or more counts. This sequence joins TRBV11-3 and TRBJ1-2; 8 nucleotides match TRBD1. Germline-derived CDR1 and CDR2 are SGHNT and YENEEA. V gave up 1 base and J gave up 6 bases; unmatched junction bases: 10. This CDR3 region has 16 residues. The CDR3 reads CASSLGSPGQEHGYTF. CDR3 coding DNA: TGTGCCAGCAGCTTAGGTTCCCCGGGACAGGAACATGGCTACACCTTC.

This chain joins TRBV12-5 and TRBJ2-3, with 11 bases matching TRBD1. The germline V gene encodes CDR1 LGHNT and CDR2 FRNRAP. The junction had 12 bases not matched to a gene; V was cut back by 5 bases and J by 5 bases. The CDR3 runs 17 residues. As DNA, the CDR3 is TGTGCTAGTGGTAGACGAGGTTCGGGACAGGGGGGAGATACGCAGTATTTT. As protein: CASGRRGSGQGGDTQYF.

This chain joins TRBV6-8 and TRBJ2-2; weak D call: TRBD1 (5 bases). CDR1 and CDR2 (germline): MNHGY, SAAAGT. The V gene lost 5 bases and the J gene lost 4 bases, with 17 bases spanning the gap. The CDR3 runs 16 residues. CDR3 coding DNA: TGTGCCAGCAGTATGCGTACAGGACGTGCCACCGGGGAGCTGTTTTTT. This sequence encodes CASSMRTGRATGELFF.

This clone was seen a few times. This chain links TRBV9 with TRBJ2-7, with D possibly TRBD1 on 5 matching bases. CDR1 is SGDLS and CDR2 is YYNGEE in the germline V gene. The ends were cut back, 4 bases at V and 0 bases at J, with 14 bases in the middle. The CDR3 is 15 amino acids. The CDR3 DNA is TGTGCCAGCAGCATCGAGGAAGGGGCCTCCTACGAGCAGTACTTC. Translation gives CASSIEEGASYEQYF.

This clone came up many times. The rearrangement joins TRBV7-6 to TRBJ1-6; 9 bases match TRBD1. The germline V gene encodes CDR1 SGHVS and CDR2 FNYEAQ. J gave up 7 bases and V 4 bases, and 5 bases lay outside the gene matches. The CDR3 runs 15 residues. CDR3 in amino acids: CASSSPTGGNSPLHF. CDR3 in DNA: TGTGCCAGCAGCTCGCCGACAGGGGGAAATTCACCCCTCCACTTT.

V usage is TRBV5-1 and J usage is TRBJ2-7; the D is unclear. The CDR3 runs to 15 residues. Between the trimmed V and J ends, which lost 4 bases and 0 bases, there was a span of 14 bases. Germline CDR1 is SGHRS and CDR2 is YFSETQ. In DNA, the CDR3 is TGCGCCAGCAGCCTTGACCGTCTCAGCTCCTACGAGCAGTACTTC. Translating it yields CASSLDRLSSYEQYF.

This clone was found a few times. The rearrangement uses TRBV11-3 and TRBJ1-5; tentatively, D is TRBD1 (6 bases). Germline V CDR1 and CDR2: SGHNT, YENEEA. The CDR3 is 14 residues long. V shed 4 bases and J shed 6 bases, with 13 bases lying between them. The CDR3 sequence: CASSYTGNGQPQHF. The CDR3 DNA sequence: TGTGCCAGCAGCTATACAGGGAACGGTCAGCCCCAGCATTTT.

The chain joins TRBV6-8 to TRBJ2-5; 9 bases are a match to TRBD1. The CDR3 spans 15 residues. CDR1 and CDR2 (germline): MNHGY, SAAAGT. Germline trimming cut 2 bases from V and 2 bases from J; bases unmatched to any gene: 3. The chain's CDR3 is CASSYGTGTQETQYF. CDR3 DNA sequence: TGTGCCAGCAGTTACGGGACAGGGACACAAGAGACCCAGTACTTC.

The V and J genes are TRBV12-5 and TRBJ1-1, with 7 bases matching TRBD1. The CDR3 is 14 residues long. CDR1 is LGHNT and CDR2 is FRNRAP in the germline V gene. The CDR3 DNA is TGTGCCAGCACCCTGGGACAGTCCAGCAATGAAGCTTTCTTT. Translating it yields CASTLGQSSNEAFF.

The chain links TRBV30 to TRBJ2-5; 7 bases agree with TRBD1. The V and J ends lost 0 bases and 4 bases, in that order; junction bases with no gene match: 5. Per the germline V gene, CDR1 is GTSNPN and CDR2 is SVGIG (reference sequence). The CDR3 has 14 amino acids. CDR3 loop: CAWSVQGWRETQYF. The CDR3 nucleotides are TGTGCCTGGAGTGTACAGGGGTGGCGAGAGACCCAGTACTTC.

In its sample, this clone was seen many times. At the DNA level, this CDR3 is encoded by other sequences in the same sample as well. The gene calls are TRBV11-3 and TRBJ2-7, with TRBD2 identical over 11 bases. The CDR3 has 15 residues. V shed 4 bases and J 2 bases; nucleotides not matched to a gene: 4. Germline values: CDR1 SGHNT, CDR2 YENEEA. Here the CDR3 DNA reads TGTGCCAGCAGCTACAGACTAGCGGGGACCTACGAGCAGTACTTC. Its protein is CASSYRLAGTYEQYF.

The V and J genes are TRBV4-1 and TRBJ2-3; the D gene is possibly TRBD2 (6 bases). Trimming pared 1 base from V and 4 bases from J, leaving 9 bases between. CDR3 length equals 14 residues. CDR1 MGHRA and CDR2 YSYEKL come from the germline V gene. The CDR3 nucleotides are TGCGCCAGCAGCCAAGCGGGAGTACCAGATACGCAGTATTTT. Amino acid sequence: CASSQAGVPDTQYF.